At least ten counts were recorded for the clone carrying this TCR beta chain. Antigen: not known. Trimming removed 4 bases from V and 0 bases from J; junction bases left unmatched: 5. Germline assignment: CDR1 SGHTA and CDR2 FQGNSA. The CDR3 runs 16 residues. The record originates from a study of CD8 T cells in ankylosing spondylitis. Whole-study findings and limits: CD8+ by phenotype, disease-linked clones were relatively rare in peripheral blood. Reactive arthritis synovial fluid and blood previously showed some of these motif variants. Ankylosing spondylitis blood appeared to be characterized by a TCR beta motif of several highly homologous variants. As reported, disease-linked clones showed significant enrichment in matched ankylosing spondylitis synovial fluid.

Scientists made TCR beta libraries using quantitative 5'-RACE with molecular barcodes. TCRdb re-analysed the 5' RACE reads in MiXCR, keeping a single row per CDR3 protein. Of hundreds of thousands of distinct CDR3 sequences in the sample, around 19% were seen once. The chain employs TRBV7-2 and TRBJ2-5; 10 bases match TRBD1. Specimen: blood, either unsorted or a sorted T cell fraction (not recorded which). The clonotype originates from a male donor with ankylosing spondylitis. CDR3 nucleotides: TGTGCCAGCAGCTCGGACAGGGGGGTCGACCAAGAGACCCAGTACTTC. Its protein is CASSSDRGVDQETQYF. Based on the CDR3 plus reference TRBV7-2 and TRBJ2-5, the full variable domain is GAGVSQSPSNKVTEKGKDVELRCDPISGHTALYWYRQSLGQGLEFLIYFQGNSAPDKSGLPSDRFSAERTGGSVSTLTIQRTQQEDSAVYLCASSSDRGVDQETQYFGPGTRLLVL.